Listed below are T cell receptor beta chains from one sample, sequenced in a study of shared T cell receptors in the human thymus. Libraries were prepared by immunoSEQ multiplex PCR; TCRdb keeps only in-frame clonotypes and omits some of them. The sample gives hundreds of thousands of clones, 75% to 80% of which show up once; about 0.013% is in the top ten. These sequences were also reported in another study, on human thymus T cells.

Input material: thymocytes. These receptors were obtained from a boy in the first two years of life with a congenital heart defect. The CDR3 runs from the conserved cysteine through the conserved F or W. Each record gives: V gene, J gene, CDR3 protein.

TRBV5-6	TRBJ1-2	CASSPEGTTFSYTF
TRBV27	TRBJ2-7	CASSFRGSGSRHEQYF
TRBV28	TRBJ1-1	CASTEFKGQGLLEAFF
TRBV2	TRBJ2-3	CASSHRQLAQYF
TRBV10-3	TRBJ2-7	CAISELLGVPSYEQYF
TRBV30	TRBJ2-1	CAWTTTGTSRNNEQFF
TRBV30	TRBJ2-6	CAWGTGWKFGANVLTF
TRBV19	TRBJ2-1	CASSIVVAGDYNEQFF
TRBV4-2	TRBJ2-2	CASSQTTGGTGELFF
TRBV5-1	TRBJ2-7	CASSLAGVVSYEQYF
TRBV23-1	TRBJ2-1	CASSQPGTGPQICFNNEQFF
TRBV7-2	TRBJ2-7	CASITYVTIRGAYEQYF
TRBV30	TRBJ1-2	CAGPPGDGGYTF
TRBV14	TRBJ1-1	CASSLPGGTEAFF
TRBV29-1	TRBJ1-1	CSVEDRGAGMGAAEAFF
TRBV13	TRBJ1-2	CASSLRGNYGYTF
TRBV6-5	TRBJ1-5	CASRWGTGGEPQHF
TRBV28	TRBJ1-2	CASSLDTGRRGNTF
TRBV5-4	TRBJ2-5	CASSFPPVSGTETQYF
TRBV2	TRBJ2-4	CASIFGLAGLAKNIQYF
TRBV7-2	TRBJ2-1	CASSLDGGSYNEQFF
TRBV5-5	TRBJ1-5	CASSTGQAPYSNQPQHF
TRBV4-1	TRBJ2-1	CASSLLLSAEPYNEQFF
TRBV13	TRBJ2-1	CASSLPGSGSGNEQFF
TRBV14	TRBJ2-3	CASSQGRDTQYF
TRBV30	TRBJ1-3	CAWTGTGDESSGNTIYF
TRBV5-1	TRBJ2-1	CATSTSPGSSYNEQFF
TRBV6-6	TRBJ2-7	CASSYAGGPYEQYF
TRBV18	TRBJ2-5	CASSPSRGETQYF
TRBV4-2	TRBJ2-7	CASSQVASGSSYEQYF
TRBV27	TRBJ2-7	CASSLCKGESAYEQYF
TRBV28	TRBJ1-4	CASSPERGNEKLFF
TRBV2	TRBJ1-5	CASSTDQPQHF
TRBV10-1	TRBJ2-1	CASSDPPRATDNEQFF
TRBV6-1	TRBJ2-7	CASSEGRGTGEQYF
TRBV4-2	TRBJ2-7	CASSLGGPSRYYEQYF
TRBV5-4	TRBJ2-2	CASSFGLAGDTGELFF
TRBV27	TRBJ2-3	CASSSERGSSTDTQYF
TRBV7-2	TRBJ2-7	CASSLSGTSGYPYEQYF
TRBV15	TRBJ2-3	CATSRDGGCTDTQYF
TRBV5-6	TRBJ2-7	CASSYGSEVSYEQYF
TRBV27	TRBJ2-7	CASSPNVSYEQYF
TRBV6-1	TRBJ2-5	CASLLAVSRETQYF
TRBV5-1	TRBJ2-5	CASRVRGPETQYF
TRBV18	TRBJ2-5	CASSPQAGGPQETQYF
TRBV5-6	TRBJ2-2	CASSSRGGENTGELFF
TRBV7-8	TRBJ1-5	CASSWEGGSNQPQHF
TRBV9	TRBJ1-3	CASSGDTLSSGNTIYF
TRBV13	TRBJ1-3	CASSRDRVSGNTIYF
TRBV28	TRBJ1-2	CASRVRTGNYGYTF
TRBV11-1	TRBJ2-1	CASSLRGRNNEQFF
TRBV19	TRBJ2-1	CASSFGGTSGIYNEQFF
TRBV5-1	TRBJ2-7	CASSLANSYEQYF
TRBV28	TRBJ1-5	CASRGTVLNQPQHF